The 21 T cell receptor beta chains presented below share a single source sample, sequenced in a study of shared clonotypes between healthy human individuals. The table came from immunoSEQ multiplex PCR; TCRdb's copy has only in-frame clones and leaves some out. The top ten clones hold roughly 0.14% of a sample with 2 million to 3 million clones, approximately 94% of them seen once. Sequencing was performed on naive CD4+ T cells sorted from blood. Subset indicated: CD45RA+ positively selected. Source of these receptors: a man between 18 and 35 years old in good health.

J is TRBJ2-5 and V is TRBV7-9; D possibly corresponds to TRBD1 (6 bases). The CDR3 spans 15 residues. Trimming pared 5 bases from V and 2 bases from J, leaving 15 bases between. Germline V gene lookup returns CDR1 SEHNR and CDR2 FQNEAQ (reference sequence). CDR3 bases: TGTGCCAGCAGCCAATGGCAGGGGAATCAAGAGACCCAGTACTTC. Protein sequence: CASSQWQGNQETQYF.

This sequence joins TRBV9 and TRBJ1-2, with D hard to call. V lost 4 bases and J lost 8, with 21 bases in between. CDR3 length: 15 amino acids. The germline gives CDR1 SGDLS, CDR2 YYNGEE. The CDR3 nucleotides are TGTGCCAGCAGCCCGAGACCCAATCAAGAGGACGGCTACACCTTC. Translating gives CASSPRPNQEDGYTF.

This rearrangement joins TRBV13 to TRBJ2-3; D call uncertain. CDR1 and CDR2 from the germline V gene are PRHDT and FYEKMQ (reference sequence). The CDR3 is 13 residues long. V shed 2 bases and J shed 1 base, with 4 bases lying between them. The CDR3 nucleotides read TGTGCCAGCAGCTTACCAGGCACAGATACGCAGTATTTT. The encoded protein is CASSLPGTDTQYF.

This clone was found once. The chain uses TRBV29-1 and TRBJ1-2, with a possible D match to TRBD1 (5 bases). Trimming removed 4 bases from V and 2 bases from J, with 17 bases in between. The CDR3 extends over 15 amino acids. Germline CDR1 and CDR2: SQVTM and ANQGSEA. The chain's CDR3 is CSVGARAGLNYGYTF. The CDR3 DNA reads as TGCAGCGTTGGGGCCCGGGCAGGGCTAAACTATGGCTACACCTTC.

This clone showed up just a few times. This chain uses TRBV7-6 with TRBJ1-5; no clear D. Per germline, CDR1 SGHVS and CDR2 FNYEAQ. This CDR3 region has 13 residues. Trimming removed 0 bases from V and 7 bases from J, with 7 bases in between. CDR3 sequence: CASSLATRQPQHF. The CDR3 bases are TGTGCCAGCAGCTTAGCGACACGCCAGCCCCAGCATTTT.

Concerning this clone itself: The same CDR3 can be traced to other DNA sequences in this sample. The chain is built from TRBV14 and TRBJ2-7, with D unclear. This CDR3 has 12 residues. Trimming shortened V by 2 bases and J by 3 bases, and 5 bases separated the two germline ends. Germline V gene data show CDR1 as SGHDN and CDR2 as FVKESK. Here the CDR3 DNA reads TGTGCCAGCAGCCAATCACTCTACGAGCAGTACTTC. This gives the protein CASSQSLYEQYF.

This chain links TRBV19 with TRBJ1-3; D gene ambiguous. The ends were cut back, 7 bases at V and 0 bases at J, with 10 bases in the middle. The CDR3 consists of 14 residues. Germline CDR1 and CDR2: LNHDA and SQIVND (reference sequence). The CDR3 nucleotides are TGTGCCAGTACCCCGAGGGCCTCTGGAAACACCATATATTTT. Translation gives CASTPRASGNTIYF.

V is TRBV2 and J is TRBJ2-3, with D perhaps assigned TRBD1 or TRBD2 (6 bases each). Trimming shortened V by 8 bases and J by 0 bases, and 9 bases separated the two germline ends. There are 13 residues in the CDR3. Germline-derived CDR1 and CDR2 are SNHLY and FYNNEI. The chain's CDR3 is CASGGLSTDTQYF. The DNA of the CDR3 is TGTGCCAGCGGGGGGCTCAGCACAGATACGCAGTATTTT.

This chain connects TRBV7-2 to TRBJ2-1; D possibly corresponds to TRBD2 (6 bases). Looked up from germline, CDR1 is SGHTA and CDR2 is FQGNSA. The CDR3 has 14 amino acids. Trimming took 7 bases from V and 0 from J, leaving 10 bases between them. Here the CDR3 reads CASKIGSSYNEQFF. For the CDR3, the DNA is TGTGCCAGCAAGATCGGGAGCTCCTACAATGAGCAGTTCTTC.

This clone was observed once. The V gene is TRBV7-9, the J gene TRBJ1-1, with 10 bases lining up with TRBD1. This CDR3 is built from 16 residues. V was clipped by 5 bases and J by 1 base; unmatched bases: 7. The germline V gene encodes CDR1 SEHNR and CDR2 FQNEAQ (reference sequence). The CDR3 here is CASSRGTGDGNTEAFF. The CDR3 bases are TGTGCCAGCAGCCGAGGGACAGGGGACGGGAACACTGAAGCTTTCTTT.

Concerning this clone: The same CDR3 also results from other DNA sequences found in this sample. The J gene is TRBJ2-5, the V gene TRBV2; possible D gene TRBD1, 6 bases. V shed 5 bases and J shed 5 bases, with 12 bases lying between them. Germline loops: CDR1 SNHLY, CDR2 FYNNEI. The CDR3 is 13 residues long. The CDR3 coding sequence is TGTGCCAGCAGTCCGGGTACAGGGGAGACCCAGTACTTC. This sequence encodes CASSPGTGETQYF.

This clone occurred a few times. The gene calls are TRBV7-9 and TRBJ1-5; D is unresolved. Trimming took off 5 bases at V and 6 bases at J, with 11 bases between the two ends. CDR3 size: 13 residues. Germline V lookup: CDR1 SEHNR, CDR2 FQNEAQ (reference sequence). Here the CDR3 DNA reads TGTGCCAGCAGCCAGGACGAGGGTCAGCCCCAGCATTTT. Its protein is CASSQDEGQPQHF.

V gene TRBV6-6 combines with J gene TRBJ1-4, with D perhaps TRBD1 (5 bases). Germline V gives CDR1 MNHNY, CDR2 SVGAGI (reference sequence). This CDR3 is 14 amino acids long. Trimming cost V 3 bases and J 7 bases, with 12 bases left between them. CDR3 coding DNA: TGTGCCAGCAGTTATGCCAGGGAGGGTGAAAAACTGTTTTTT. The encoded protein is CASSYAREGEKLFF.

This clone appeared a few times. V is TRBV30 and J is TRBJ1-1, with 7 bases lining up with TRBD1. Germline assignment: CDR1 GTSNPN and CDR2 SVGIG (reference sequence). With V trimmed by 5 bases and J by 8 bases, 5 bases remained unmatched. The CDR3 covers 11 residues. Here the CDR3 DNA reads TGTGCCTGGGAATTGACAGGGGAAGCTTTCTTT. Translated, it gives CAWELTGEAFF. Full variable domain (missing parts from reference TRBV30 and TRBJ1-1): SQTIHQWPATLVQPVGSPLSLECTVEGTSNPNLYWYRQAAGRGLQLLFYSVGIGQISSEVPQNLSASRPQDRQFILSSKKLLLSDSGFYLCAWELTGEAFFGQGTRLTVV.

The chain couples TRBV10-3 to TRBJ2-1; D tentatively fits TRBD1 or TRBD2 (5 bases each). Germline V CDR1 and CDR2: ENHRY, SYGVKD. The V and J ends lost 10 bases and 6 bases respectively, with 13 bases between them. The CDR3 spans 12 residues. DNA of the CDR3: TGTGCCACCCGTTGGGGGTTCAATGAGCAGTTCTTC. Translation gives CATRWGFNEQFF.

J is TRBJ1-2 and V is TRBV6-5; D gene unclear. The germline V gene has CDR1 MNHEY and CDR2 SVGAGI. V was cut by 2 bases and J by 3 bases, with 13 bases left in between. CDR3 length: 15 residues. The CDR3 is CASSYNVGNDYGYTF. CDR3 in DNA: TGTGCCAGCAGTTACAATGTGGGGAACGACTATGGCTACACCTTC.

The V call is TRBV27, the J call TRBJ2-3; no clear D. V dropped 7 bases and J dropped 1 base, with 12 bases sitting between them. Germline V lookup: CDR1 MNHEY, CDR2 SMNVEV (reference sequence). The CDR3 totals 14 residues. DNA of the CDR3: TGTGCCAGCAAACAAGTCGTGGGCACAGATACGCAGTATTTT. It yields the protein CASKQVVGTDTQYF.

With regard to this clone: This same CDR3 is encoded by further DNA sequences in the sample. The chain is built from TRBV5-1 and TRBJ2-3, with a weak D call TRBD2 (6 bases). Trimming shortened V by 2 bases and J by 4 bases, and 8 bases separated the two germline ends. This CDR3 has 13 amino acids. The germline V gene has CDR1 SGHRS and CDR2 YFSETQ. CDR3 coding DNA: TGCGCCAGCAGCTTAGGGACTGCAGATACGCAGTATTTT. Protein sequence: CASSLGTADTQYF.

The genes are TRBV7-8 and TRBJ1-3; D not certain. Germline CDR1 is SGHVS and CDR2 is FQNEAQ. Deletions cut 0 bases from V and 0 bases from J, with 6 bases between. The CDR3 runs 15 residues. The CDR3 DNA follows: TGTGCCAGCAGCTTAGCCGCGGGCTCTGGAAACACCATATATTTT. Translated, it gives CASSLAAGSGNTIYF.

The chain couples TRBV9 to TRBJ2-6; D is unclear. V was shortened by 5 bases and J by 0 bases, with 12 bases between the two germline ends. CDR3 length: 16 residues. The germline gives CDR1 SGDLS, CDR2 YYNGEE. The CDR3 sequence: CASSSTTGSGANVLTF. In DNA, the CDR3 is TGTGCCAGCAGTTCAACGACGGGCTCTGGGGCCAACGTCCTGACTTTC.

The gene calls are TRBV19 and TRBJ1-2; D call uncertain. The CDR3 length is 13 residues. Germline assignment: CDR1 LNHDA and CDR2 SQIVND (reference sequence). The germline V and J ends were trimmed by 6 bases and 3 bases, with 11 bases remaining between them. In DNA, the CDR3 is TGTGCCAGTAGCGAGACCAGCCACTATGGCTACACCTTC. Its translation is CASSETSHYGYTF.